This T cell receptor beta chain was sequenced in a study of PD-1 blockade in mismatch repair-deficient tumors. Data came from immunoSEQ multiplex PCR; TCRdb stores just in-frame clones and leaves some out. The sample carries tens of thousands of clones, approximately 84% recorded once. The CDR3 contains 11 residues. Germline CDR1 and CDR2: SEHNR and FQNEAQ (reference sequence). Trimming shortened V by 5 bases and J by 3 bases, and 5 bases separated the two germline ends. This receptor was taken from an adult with mismatch repair-deficient cancer. Sequenced here: peripheral blood, sampled 2 weeks after starting pembrolizumab. This chain connects TRBV7-9 to TRBJ2-7; no clear D gene. CDR3 DNA sequence: TGTGCCAGCAGCCTAAACTACGAGCAGTACTTC. This codes for CASSLNYEQYF.